This passage covers 9 T cell receptor beta chains from one sample sequenced in a study of identical twins. TCRdb fed the 5' RACE reads into MiXCR, producing one record per CDR3 protein. The data hold roughly 350,000 distinct CDR3 sequences, with around 9.7% observed a single time. The specimen was naive T cells sorted from blood. These receptors came from a woman aged 45-65 years in good health.

The rearrangement uses TRBV9 and TRBJ2-6; tentative D call: TRBD1 (5 bases). The germline CDR1 and CDR2 sequences are SGDLS and YYNGEE. The CDR3 extends over 15 amino acids. Trimming pared 0 bases from V and 7 bases from J, leaving 11 bases between. As DNA, the CDR3 is TGTGCCAGCAGCGTAGCTAACCAGGGCGCCAACGTCCTGACTTTC. Translated, it gives CASSVANQGANVLTF.

This clonotype has more than one count but fewer than ten. V usage is TRBV20-1 and J usage is TRBJ1-1; no clear D. CDR3 size: 13 residues. CDR1 is DFQATT, CDR2 SNEGSKA, per germline (reference sequence). V lost 3 bases to trimming and J lost 3 bases, with 11 bases between them. Here the CDR3 DNA reads TGCAGTGCTAGGGGGAGGGTTTACACTGAAGCTTTCTTT. Its protein is CSARGRVYTEAFF.

The rearrangement joins TRBV2 to TRBJ2-1; 12 nucleotides line up with TRBD2. V lost 0 bases to trimming and J lost 6 bases; unmatched junction nucleotides: 6. The CDR3 loop spans 17 amino acids. Per germline, CDR1 SNHLY and CDR2 FYNNEI. The CDR3 DNA follows: TGTGCCAGCAGTGAAGCGTCTACTAGCGGGAGGCCCAATGAGCAGTTCTTC. The encoded protein is CASSEASTSGRPNEQFF.

The CDR3 sequence: CASRPGLAYYNEQFF. As DNA, the CDR3 is TGTGCCAGCAGACCTGGACTAGCGTACTACAATGAGCAGTTCTTC. The rearrangement uses TRBV7-2 and TRBJ2-1; 9 bases are a match to TRBD2. V was clipped by 6 bases and J by 3 bases; unmatched bases: 6. The CDR3 loop spans 15 amino acids. The germline V gene encodes CDR1 SGHTA and CDR2 FQGNSA.

The genes are TRBV6-5 and TRBJ2-1, with TRBD2 identical over 9 bases. Germline V gives CDR1 MNHEY, CDR2 SVGAGI. Losses at the gene ends were 0 bases for V and 7 bases for J; bases not matched to a gene: 4. CDR3 length: 15 residues. CDR3 sequence reads: CASSYSFSGRNEQFF. CDR3 sequence (DNA): TGTGCCAGCAGTTACTCTTTCAGCGGGAGGAATGAGCAGTTCTTC.

The chain employs TRBV7-9 and TRBJ1-1, with 7 bases fitting TRBD1. With V trimmed by 1 base and J by 6 bases, 17 bases remained unmatched. Per germline, CDR1 SEHNR and CDR2 FQNEAQ (reference sequence). This CDR3 comprises 18 residues. The CDR3, as DNA: TGTGCCAGCAGCTTAGGCGATGGAGCTAGGGGGCGATCTGCTGAAGCTTTCTTT. This sequence encodes CASSLGDGARGRSAEAFF.

This clonotype turned up a few times. The chain carries TRBV29-1 and TRBJ2-1; a possible D gene is TRBD1 (7 bases). Germline lookup yields CDR1 SQVTM and CDR2 ANQGSEA. CDR3 length equals 13 residues. Trimming pared 2 bases from V and 12 bases from J, leaving 17 bases between. CDR3 DNA: TGCAGCGTTGAAATTGGGCAGGGGGGATCGCAGTTCTTC. Its translation is CSVEIGQGGSQFF.

In this sample, this clonotype turned up many times. The CDR3 coding sequence is TGTGCCAGCAGCGTAGGAGGGGATTACTCACCCCTCCACTTT. This gives the protein CASSVGGDYSPLHF. V gene TRBV9 combines with J gene TRBJ1-6; tentatively, D is TRBD1 (5 bases). Per the germline V gene, CDR1 is SGDLS and CDR2 is YYNGEE. V lost 0 bases and J 10 bases, leaving 11 bases between the germline ends. This CDR3 has 14 residues.

This clonotype occurred many times. The chain joins TRBV11-2 to TRBJ2-1, with 8 bases fitting TRBD2. The J segment lost 7 bases and the V segment lost 9 bases, leaving 8 bases of the junction unmatched. This CDR3 has 13 amino acids. Germline V gene sequence: CDR1 SGHAT, CDR2 FQNNGV. CDR3 DNA sequence: TGTGCCAGTCTCACTAGCGGATTAAATGAGCAGTTCTTC. Protein product: CASLTSGLNEQFF.